Its frequency marks the clone carrying this TCR beta chain as medium-sized. Multiplex touch-down PCR amplified TRB using TRB-A and TRB-B pools in one tube. Following a re-call of the multiplex PCR reads, TCRdb has one entry per CDR3 protein and lacks DNA. Its clone listing holds about 5,000 distinct CDR3 sequences. The entry originates in a study of T cell clusters in autoimmune cytopenias. The wider study: A median of roughly 53,000 TRB reads per sample yielded a median approximately 2,500 distinct clonotypes.

Each sample's input was approximately 270 ng genomic DNA, some 38,000 genome equivalents. These data also formed part of another study, on T cell repertoires in aging, cancer and after chemotherapy. That report adds: Donor ages fell into six groups from 30 or younger up to 70 or older. Rebound thymic output was suggested by rising median generation probability during chemotherapy in each cancer cohort.

The TCR was taken from a human donor in good health. The specimen sequenced was peripheral blood.

The CDR3 sequence: CSVEVATYEQYF. This chain uses TRBV29-1 with TRBJ2-7; as DNA is missing, the TRBD2 call by TCRdb cannot be tested. CDR3 size: 12 residues. CDR1 is SQVTM and CDR2 is ANQGSEA in the germline V gene.